A selection of T cell receptor beta chains follows, all from one sample in a study of shared clonotypes between healthy human individuals. Measured with immunoSEQ multiplex PCR; TCRdb has only the in-frame clones, and not every one. Of about 820,000 clones listed, about 92% are singletons. Sequenced sample: naive CD8+ T cells sorted from blood. These receptors were collected from a man aged 25 to 40 in good health. Each CDR3 is given with its conserved first and last residue. Fields, in order: J gene, V gene, D gene, CDR3 protein. D genes are given only for firm matches.

J: TRBJ1-1
V: TRBV30
D: .
CDR3: CAWSIVQEAFF

J: TRBJ1-1
V: TRBV10-3
D: .
CDR3: CAISDDYTEAFF

J: TRBJ2-7
V: TRBV4-1
D: .
CDR3: CASSRSDSSYEQYF

J: TRBJ1-4
V: TRBV7-9
D: .
CDR3: CASSLGPSAEKLFF

J: TRBJ1-1
V: TRBV19
D: .
CDR3: CASSIPFSTDNTEAFF

J: TRBJ1-5
V: TRBV18
D: .
CDR3: CASSPPNRSINQPQHF

J: TRBJ1-1
V: TRBV6-5
D: .
CDR3: CASTLNTEAFF

J: TRBJ2-3
V: TRBV13
D: .
CDR3: CASSLGLVTDTQYF

J: TRBJ2-7
V: TRBV10-2
D: .
CDR3: CASSENFSEDYVVEQYF

J: TRBJ1-5
V: TRBV25-1
D: TRBD1
CDR3: CASSGRTGDDQPQHF

J: TRBJ2-5
V: TRBV7-2
D: .
CDR3: CASTGGMEGGETQYF

J: TRBJ2-1
V: TRBV10-2
D: .
CDR3: CASSAGSHNEQFF

J: TRBJ2-3
V: TRBV7-7
D: .
CDR3: CASSLRQIDTQYF

J: TRBJ1-1
V: TRBV7-9
D: TRBD1
CDR3: CASSRPGTGFGNTEAFF

J: TRBJ2-7
V: TRBV9
D: .
CDR3: CASSVGGDSSYEQYF

J: TRBJ2-7
V: TRBV7-6
D: TRBD1
CDR3: CASSSTGGRGEQYF

J: TRBJ2-7
V: TRBV9
D: .
CDR3: CARNAWGKAYEQYF

J: TRBJ2-1
V: TRBV14
D: .
CDR3: CASSQDRGVGNEQFF

J: TRBJ1-1
V: TRBV28
D: .
CDR3: CASKVGNTEAFF

J: TRBJ2-1
V: TRBV27
D: TRBD2
CDR3: CASSLAGGGFEQFF